These 22 T cell receptor beta chains were sequenced from one sample in a study of beta chain features in type 1 diabetes (dated 2018 in TCRdb). Library creation used the immunoSEQ multiplex PCR assay. The entire isolated RNA was reverse transcribed using the High Capacity cDNA Reverse Transcription Kit, and thus expressed TCRB transcripts were sequenced. Sourced from immuneACCESS, this table was stored by TCRdb with only in-frame sequences that have V and J called. A share of the clones is absent; for the studies checked, an unresolved V gene accounts for under half, and the remainder has no known explanation. The sample table records about 320,000 clones; approximately 14% of these occur just once. About 6.6% of the sample belongs to the ten largest clones. The sequenced material came from central memory CD4+ T cells from blood. These receptors were collected from a man aged 25 to 45 in good health.

The CDR3: CASSPSAGSDTQYF. CDR3 bases: TGTGCCAGCAGCCCCTCTGCCGGGTCAGATACGCAGTATTTT. V gene TRBV7-6 combines with J gene TRBJ2-3; D uncertain. The CDR3 is 14 residues long. V lost 5 bases, J lost 4 bases, and 13 bases lay in between. Germline loops: CDR1 SGHVS, CDR2 FNYEAQ.

This clone was recorded a few times. This rearrangement joins TRBV30 to TRBJ2-5; D unresolved. The CDR3 covers 10 residues. Trimming took 1 base from V and 5 from J, leaving 2 bases between them. From germline, CDR1 is GTSNPN and CDR2 SVGIG (reference sequence). CDR3 residues: CAWSGETQYF. Here the CDR3 DNA reads TGTGCCTGGAGTGGCGAGACCCAGTACTTC.

This clone was found many times. The rearrangement uses TRBV10-3 and TRBJ1-1, with 7 bases fitting TRBD1. This CDR3 has 14 amino acids. V dropped 6 bases and J dropped 5; count of bases not matched to a gene: 9. The germline gives CDR1 ENHRY, CDR2 SYGVKD. The CDR3 is CAIRTTGDNTEAFF. The CDR3 nucleotides read TGTGCCATCAGGACCACAGGGGACAATACTGAAGCTTTCTTT.

This chain uses TRBV6-4 with TRBJ2-7; 10 bases agree with TRBD1. The junction had 14 bases not matched to a gene; V was cut back by 2 bases and J by 4 bases. Germline V lookup: CDR1 MRHNA, CDR2 SNTAGT. CDR3 length: 18 residues. CDR3: CASSDDGTGASCEYEQYV. DNA for the CDR3: TGTGCCAGCAGTGACGACGGGACAGGGGCTTCTTGTGAGTACGAGCAGTACGTC.

This chain joins TRBV9 and TRBJ2-1; 8 bases are a match to TRBD2. The V gene's germline CDR1 is SGDLS and CDR2 YYNGEE. V was clipped by 4 bases and J by 0 bases; unmatched bases: 6. The CDR3 is 16 amino acids. The CDR3 region has the DNA TGTGCCAGCAGCCTCGGGGGGGAATCCTCCTACAATGAGCAGTTCTTC. It yields the protein CASSLGGESSYNEQFF.

This clone was found a few times. The chain carries TRBV5-4 and TRBJ1-2; D may be TRBD1 (6 bases). Germline V gene data show CDR1 as SGHNT and CDR2 as YYREEE (reference sequence). The CDR3 has 15 amino acids. Trimming left V 4 bases short and J 2 bases short, with 15 bases between. DNA for the CDR3: TGTGCCAGCAGCGGGGGGCCGACTTCAAACTATGGCTACACCTTC. It yields the protein CASSGGPTSNYGYTF.

This rearrangement joins TRBV4-3 to TRBJ2-3; a weak D match, TRBD2 (6 bases). Germline CDR1 LGHNA, CDR2 YSLEER. V was trimmed by 0 bases and J by 7 bases, leaving 17 bases between them. The CDR3 consists of 16 residues. The CDR3 DNA reads TGCGCCAGCAGCCAAGAAGGAGGGGTGATCGGAAATACGCAGTATTTT. Translation: CASSQEGGVIGNTQYF.

This chain joins TRBV6-5 and TRBJ2-2; 7 nucleotides align to TRBD1. V trimming: 10 bases; J trimming: 3 bases; junction bases outside the gene matches: 8. The germline gives CDR1 MNHEY, CDR2 SVGAGI. The CDR3 spans 14 residues. CDR3 protein: CATQGQLHTGELFF. The CDR3 nucleotides read TGTGCCACACAGGGACAGTTACACACCGGGGAGCTGTTTTTT.

J is TRBJ1-1 and V is TRBV29-1, with TRBD1 identical over 9 bases. This CDR3 spans 13 amino acids. The trim removed 4 bases at V and 8 bases at J, leaving 8 bases unmatched. Germline CDR1 SQVTM, CDR2 ANQGSEA. The CDR3 region is CSVGGYRGPEAFF. For the CDR3, the DNA is TGCAGCGTTGGTGGGTACAGGGGGCCGGAAGCTTTCTTT.

This clone was seen more than once but under ten times. The genes are TRBV7-3 and TRBJ2-1; possibly TRBD2 for D (5 bases). Germline CDR1 and CDR2: SGHTA and FQGTGA. V was clipped by 5 bases and J by 0 bases, with 11 bases between them. The CDR3 has 15 amino acids. Here the CDR3 reads CASSPEAGSYNEQFF. CDR3 in DNA: TGTGCCAGCAGCCCAGAGGCGGGCTCCTACAATGAGCAGTTCTTC.

Regarding this clone: One junction end disagrees with the germline gene, perhaps due to a read error. The V and J genes are TRBV6-5 and TRBJ2-5; D could derive from TRBD1 or TRBD2 (6 bases each). The CDR3 is made up of 14 amino acids. CDR1 MNHEY and CDR2 SVGAGI come from the germline V gene. The CDR3 nucleotides read TGTGCCATCAGTCCCGGGGGCTCGGAGGAGACCCAGTACTTC. Protein sequence: CAISPGGSEETQYF.

The chain uses TRBV11-3 and TRBJ2-2, with 9 bases fitting TRBD2. The CDR3 has 18 amino acids. V was clipped by 2 bases and J by 1 base; unmatched bases: 8. Germline CDR1 and CDR2: SGHNT and YENEEA. The DNA for the CDR3 is TGTGCCAGCAGCTTAATACCTCCGACTAGCGGGAACACCGGGGAGCTGTTTTTT. As protein: CASSLIPPTSGNTGELFF. The variable domain in full, with the rest retrieved from reference TRBV11-3 and TRBJ2-2, is EAGVVQSPRYKIIEKKQPVAFWCNPISGHNTLYWYLQNLGQGPELLIRYENEEAVDDSQLPKDRFSAERLKGVDSTLKIQPAELGDSAVYLCASSLIPPTSGNTGELFFGEGSRLTVL.

The chain couples TRBV4-3 to TRBJ2-7; 8 bases line up with TRBD2. The germline CDR1 and CDR2 sequences are LGHNA and YSLEER. The CDR3 runs 14 residues. With V trimmed by 1 base and J by 3 bases, 2 bases remained unmatched. The CDR3 DNA is TGCGCCAGCAGCCAAGCGAGCGGGGGCTACGAGCAGTACTTC. Its protein is CASSQASGGYEQYF.

V and J are TRBV11-2 and TRBJ2-4; no clear D. V was shortened by 9 bases and J by 6 bases, with 9 bases between the two germline ends. CDR1 is SGHAT and CDR2 is FQNNGV in the germline V gene. This CDR3 has 11 residues. In DNA, the CDR3 is TGTGCCAGTACAGATGGAAACATTCAGTACTTC. Its translation: CASTDGNIQYF.

There are a few counts of this clone. The chain combines TRBV6-6 with TRBJ2-1; D ambiguous. Deletions cut 8 bases from V and 1 base from J, with 12 bases between. The CDR3 is made up of 14 amino acids. Germline CDR1 reads MNHNY; CDR2 reads SVGAGI (reference sequence). DNA of the CDR3: TGTGCCAGCCGCCTTGGGGAATCCTACAATGAGCAGTTCTTC. As protein: CASRLGESYNEQFF.

This clone turned up a few times. This rearrangement joins TRBV7-2 to TRBJ1-2; tentative D call: TRBD1 (5 bases). Trimming took off 4 bases at V and 8 bases at J, with 17 bases between the two ends. Germline values: CDR1 SGHTA, CDR2 FQGNSA. This CDR3 contains 14 residues. The CDR3 DNA reads as TGTGCCAGCAGCTCCGGGACCGGGACCACCGGCTACACCTTC. It codes for CASSSGTGTTGYTF.

V and J are TRBV14 and TRBJ1-2; D not certain. The ends were cut back, 4 bases at V and 0 bases at J, with 12 bases in the middle. Germline lookup yields CDR1 SGHDN and CDR2 FVKESK. The CDR3 totals 15 residues. This CDR3 is CASSPGSSANYGYTF. CDR3 sequence (DNA): TGTGCCAGCAGCCCGGGGAGTTCAGCTAACTATGGCTACACCTTC.

This clone has only a few counts. This chain joins TRBV10-2 and TRBJ1-3; D unresolved. The germline gives CDR1 WSHSY, CDR2 SAAADI. V dropped 9 bases and J dropped 0 bases, with 6 bases sitting between them. The length of the CDR3 is 12 residues. The chain's CDR3 is CASRVSGNTIYF. Here the CDR3 DNA reads TGCGCCAGTAGGGTCTCTGGAAACACCATATATTTT.

The chain links TRBV25-1 to TRBJ1-2; D is unclear. Germline V gene data show CDR1 as MGHDK and CDR2 as SYGVNS. Trimming took off 2 bases at V and 4 bases at J, with 11 bases between the two ends. The CDR3 has 14 residues. The CDR3 sequence is CASSEPGRLYGYTF. CDR3 DNA sequence: TGTGCCAGCAGTGAACCGGGCAGACTCTATGGCTACACCTTC.

V gene TRBV11-3 combines with J gene TRBJ2-5; D gene unclear. This CDR3 spans 15 amino acids. Trimming shortened V by 5 bases and J by 3 bases, and 16 bases separated the two germline ends. Germline CDR1 and CDR2: SGHNT and YENEEA. CDR3 bases: TGTGCCAGCAGCCGGATGGGGATGTCAGAAGAGACCCAGTACTTC. Residues: CASSRMGMSEETQYF.

The chain combines TRBV11-2 with TRBJ2-1; 13 nucleotides agree with TRBD2. CDR3 length: 15 amino acids. After removal of 3 bases from V and 6 bases from J, the junction contained 2 bases not matched to a gene. Germline loops: CDR1 SGHAT, CDR2 FQNNGV. CDR3 residues: CASSFRLAGGNEQFF. In nucleotides, the CDR3 is TGTGCCAGCAGCTTCAGACTAGCGGGGGGCAATGAGCAGTTCTTC.

This clone was observed a handful of times. The chain combines TRBV6-5 with TRBJ1-1, with D hard to call. Germline V gene lookup returns CDR1 MNHEY and CDR2 SVGAGI. With 2 bases removed from V and 2 bases from J, the gap between germline ends came to 15 bases. The CDR3 contains 16 residues. For the CDR3, the DNA is TGTGCCAGCAGTTACCCCCAAGCCGGCGTCAACACTGAAGCTTTCTTT. It translates to CASSYPQAGVNTEAFF.